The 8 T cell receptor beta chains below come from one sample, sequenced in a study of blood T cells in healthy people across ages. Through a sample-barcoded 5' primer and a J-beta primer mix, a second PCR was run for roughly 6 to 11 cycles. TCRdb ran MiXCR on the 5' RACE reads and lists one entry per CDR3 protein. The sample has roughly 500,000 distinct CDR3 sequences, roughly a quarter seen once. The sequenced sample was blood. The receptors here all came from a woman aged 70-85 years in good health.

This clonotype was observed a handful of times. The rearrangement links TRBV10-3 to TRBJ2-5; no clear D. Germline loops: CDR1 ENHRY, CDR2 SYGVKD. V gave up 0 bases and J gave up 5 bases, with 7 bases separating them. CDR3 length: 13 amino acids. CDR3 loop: CAISESGSETQYF. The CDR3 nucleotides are TGTGCCATCAGTGAGTCTGGATCCGAGACCCAGTACTTC.

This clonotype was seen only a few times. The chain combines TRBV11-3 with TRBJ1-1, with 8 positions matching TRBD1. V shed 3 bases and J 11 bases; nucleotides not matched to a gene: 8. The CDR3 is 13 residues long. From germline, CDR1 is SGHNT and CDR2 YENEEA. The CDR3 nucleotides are TGTGCCAGCAGCTTGATGACAGGGGCGCGGGCTTTCTTT. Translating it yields CASSLMTGARAFF. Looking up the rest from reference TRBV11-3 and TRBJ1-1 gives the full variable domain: EAGVVQSPRYKIIEKKQPVAFWCNPISGHNTLYWYLQNLGQGPELLIRYENEEAVDDSQLPKDRFSAERLKGVDSTLKIQPAELGDSAVYLCASSLMTGARAFFGQGTRLTVV.

CDR3 amino acids: CASSLGLDSYEQYF. As DNA, the CDR3 is TGTGCCAGCAGCTTAGGGCTAGACTCCTACGAGCAGTACTTC. This chain connects TRBV11-3 to TRBJ2-7; D ambiguous. There are 14 residues in the CDR3. The germline V gene encodes CDR1 SGHNT and CDR2 YENEEA. The V gene lost 1 base and the J gene lost 0 bases, with 7 bases spanning the gap.

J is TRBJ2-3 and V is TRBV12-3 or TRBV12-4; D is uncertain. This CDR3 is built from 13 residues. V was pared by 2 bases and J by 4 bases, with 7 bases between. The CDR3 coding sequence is TGTGCCAGCAGTTTATCTAGTTCAGATACGCAGTATTTT. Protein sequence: CASSLSSSDTQYF.

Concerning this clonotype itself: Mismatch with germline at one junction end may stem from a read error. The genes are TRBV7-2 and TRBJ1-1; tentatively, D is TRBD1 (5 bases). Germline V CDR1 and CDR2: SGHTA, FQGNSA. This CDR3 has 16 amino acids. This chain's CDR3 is CASSLGMTAENTEAPF. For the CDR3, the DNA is TGTGCCAGCAGCTTAGGAATGACAGCGGAGAACACTGAAGCTCCCTTT.

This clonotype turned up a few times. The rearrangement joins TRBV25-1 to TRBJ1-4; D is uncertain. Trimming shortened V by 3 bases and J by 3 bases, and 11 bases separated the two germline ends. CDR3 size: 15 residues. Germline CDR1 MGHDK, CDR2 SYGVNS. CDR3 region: CASSEEEQANEKLFF. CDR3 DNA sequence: TGTGCCAGCAGTGAGGAAGAGCAGGCTAATGAAAAACTGTTTTTT.

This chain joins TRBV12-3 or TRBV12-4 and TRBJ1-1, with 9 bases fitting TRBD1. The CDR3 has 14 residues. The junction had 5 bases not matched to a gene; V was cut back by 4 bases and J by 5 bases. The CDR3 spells CASSSRTGDTEAFF. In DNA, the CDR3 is TGTGCCAGCAGTTCCCGGACAGGGGATACTGAAGCTTTCTTT.

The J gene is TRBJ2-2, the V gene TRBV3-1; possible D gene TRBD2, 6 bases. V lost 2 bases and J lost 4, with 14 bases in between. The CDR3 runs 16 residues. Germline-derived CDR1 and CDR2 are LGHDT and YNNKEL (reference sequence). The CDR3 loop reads CASSQSRGLRTGELFF. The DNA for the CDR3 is TGTGCCAGCAGCCAAAGCCGAGGACTACGCACCGGGGAGCTGTTTTTT.